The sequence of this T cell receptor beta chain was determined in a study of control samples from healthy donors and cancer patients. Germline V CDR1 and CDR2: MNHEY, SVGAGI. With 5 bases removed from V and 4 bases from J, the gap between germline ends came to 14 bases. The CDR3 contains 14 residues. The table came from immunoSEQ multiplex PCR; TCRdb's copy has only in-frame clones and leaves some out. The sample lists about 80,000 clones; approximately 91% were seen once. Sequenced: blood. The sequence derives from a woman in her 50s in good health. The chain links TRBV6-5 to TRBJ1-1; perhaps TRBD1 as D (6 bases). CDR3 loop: CASSKRTAPTEAFF. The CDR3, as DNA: TGTGCCAGCAGTAAGAGGACAGCCCCCACTGAAGCTTTCTTT.